This T cell receptor (beta chain) is drawn from a study of identical twins. Notes on the study in general: Models predicted too little out-of-frame TCR alpha sharing in monozygotic twins.

Trimming removed 8 bases at V and 3 bases at J, with 11 bases between. The CDR3 is 12 amino acids. Germline loops: CDR1 MNHEY, CDR2 SMNVEV (reference sequence). Remarks on this clonotype: Antigen unknown.

TCRdb recomputed calls from the 5' RACE reads with MiXCR, one row per CDR3 protein. The data hold 650,000 to 750,000 distinct CDR3 sequences, with around 20% observed a single time. This sample was also put to use in a study of T cells expressing NK-cell markers. That paper adds: Restriction of the sorted population to alpha-beta TCR T cells was achieved in several experiments with an anti-gamma-delta TCR antibody. What remained unclear was the HCMV specificity of expanded NKG2C+ T cell clones.

The chain links TRBV27 to TRBJ2-7, with D perhaps TRBD1 or TRBD2 (6 bases each). This clonotype was obtained from a woman under 30 in good health. Sequenced: PBMCs. CDR3 DNA: TGTGCCAGCGGAAGGGGGGTCTACGAGCAGTACTTC. It codes for CASGRGVYEQYF.